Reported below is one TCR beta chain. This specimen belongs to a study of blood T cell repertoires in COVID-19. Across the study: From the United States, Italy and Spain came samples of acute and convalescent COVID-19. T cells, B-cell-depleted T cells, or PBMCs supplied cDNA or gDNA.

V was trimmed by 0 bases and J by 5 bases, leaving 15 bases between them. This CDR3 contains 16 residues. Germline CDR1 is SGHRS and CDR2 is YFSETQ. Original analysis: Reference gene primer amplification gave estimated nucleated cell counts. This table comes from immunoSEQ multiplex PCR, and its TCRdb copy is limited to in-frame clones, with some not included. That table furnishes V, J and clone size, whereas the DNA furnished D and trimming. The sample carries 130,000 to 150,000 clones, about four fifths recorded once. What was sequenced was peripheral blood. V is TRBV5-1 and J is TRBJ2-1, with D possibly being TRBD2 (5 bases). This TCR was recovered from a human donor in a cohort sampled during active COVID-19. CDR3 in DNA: TGCGCCAGCAGCTTGGGCGGGCAGGTGGGCCACAATGAGCAGTTCTTC. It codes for CASSLGGQVGHNEQFF.